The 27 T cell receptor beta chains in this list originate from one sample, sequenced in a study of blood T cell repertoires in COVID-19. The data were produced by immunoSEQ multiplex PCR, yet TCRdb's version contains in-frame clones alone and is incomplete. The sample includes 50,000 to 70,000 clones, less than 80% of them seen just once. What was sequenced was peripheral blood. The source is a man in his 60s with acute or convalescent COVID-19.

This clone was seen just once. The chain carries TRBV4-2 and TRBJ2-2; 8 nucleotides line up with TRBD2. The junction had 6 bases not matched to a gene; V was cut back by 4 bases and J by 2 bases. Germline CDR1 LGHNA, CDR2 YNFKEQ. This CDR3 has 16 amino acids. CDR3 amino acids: CASSLGGGRNTGELFF. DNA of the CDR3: TGTGCCAGCAGCCTCGGGGGGGGGCGTAACACCGGGGAGCTGTTTTTT.

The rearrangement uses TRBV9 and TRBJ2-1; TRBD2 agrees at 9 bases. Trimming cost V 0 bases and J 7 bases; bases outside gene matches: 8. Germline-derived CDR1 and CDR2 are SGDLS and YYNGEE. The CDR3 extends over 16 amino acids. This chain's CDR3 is CASSVAPAGGNNEQFF. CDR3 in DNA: TGTGCCAGCAGCGTAGCCCCAGCGGGAGGTAATAATGAGCAGTTCTTC. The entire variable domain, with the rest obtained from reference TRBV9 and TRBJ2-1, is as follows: DSGVTQTPKHLITATGQRVTLRCSPRSGDLSVYWYQQSLDQGLQFLIQYYNGEERAKGNILERFSAQQFPDLHSELNLSSLELGDSALYFCASSVAPAGGNNEQFFGPGTRLTVL.

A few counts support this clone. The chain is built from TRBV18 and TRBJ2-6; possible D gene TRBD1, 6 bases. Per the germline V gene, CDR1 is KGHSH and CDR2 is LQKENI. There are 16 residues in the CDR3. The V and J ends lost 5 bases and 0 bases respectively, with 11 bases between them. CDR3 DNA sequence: TGTGCCAGCTCAGCTACAGGGAACTCTGGGGCCAACGTCCTGACTTTC. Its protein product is CASSATGNSGANVLTF.

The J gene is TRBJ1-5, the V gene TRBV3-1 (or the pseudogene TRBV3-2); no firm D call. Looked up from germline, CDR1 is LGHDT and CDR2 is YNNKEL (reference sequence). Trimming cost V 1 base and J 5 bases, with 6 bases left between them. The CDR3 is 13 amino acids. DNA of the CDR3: TGTGCCAGCAGCCAAGCCCAGTATCAGCCCCAGCATTTT. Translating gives CASSQAQYQPQHF.

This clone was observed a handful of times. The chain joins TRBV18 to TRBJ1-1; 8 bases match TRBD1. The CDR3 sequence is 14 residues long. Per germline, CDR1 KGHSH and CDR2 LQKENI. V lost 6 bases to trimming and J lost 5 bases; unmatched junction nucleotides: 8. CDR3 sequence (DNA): TGTGCCAGCTCTTCCAGGACAGGGCAAACTGAAGCTTTCTTT. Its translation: CASSSRTGQTEAFF. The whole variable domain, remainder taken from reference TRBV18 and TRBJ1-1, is NAGVMQNPRHLVRRRGQEARLRCSPMKGHSHVYWYRQLPEEGLKFMVYLQKENIIDESGMPKERFSAEFPKEGPSILRIQQVVRGDSAAYFCASSSRTGQTEAFFGQGTRLTVV.

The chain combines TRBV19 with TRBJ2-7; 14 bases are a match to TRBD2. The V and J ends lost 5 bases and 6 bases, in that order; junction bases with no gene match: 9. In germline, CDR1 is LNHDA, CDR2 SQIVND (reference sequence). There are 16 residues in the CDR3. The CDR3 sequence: CASSASGTSGSGEQYF. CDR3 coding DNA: TGTGCCAGTAGTGCTTCGGGGACTAGCGGGAGCGGCGAGCAGTACTTC.

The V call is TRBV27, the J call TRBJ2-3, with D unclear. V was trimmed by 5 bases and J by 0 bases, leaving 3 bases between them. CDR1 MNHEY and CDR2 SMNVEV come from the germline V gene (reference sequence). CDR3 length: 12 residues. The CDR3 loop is CASSPSTDTQYF. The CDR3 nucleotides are TGTGCCAGCAGTCCTAGCACAGATACGCAGTATTTT.

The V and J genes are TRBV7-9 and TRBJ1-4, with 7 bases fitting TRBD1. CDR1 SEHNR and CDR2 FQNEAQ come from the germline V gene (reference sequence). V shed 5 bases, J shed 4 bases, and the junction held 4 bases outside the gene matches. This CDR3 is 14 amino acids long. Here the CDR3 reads CASSIQGLNEKLFF. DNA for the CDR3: TGTGCCAGCAGCATACAGGGGCTTAATGAAAAACTGTTTTTT. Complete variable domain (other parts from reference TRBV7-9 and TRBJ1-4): DTGVSQNPRHKITKRGQNVTFRCDPISEHNRLYWYRQTLGQGPEFLTYFQNEAQLEKSRLLSDRFSAERPKGSFSTLEIQRTEQGDSAMYLCASSIQGLNEKLFFGSGTQLSVL.

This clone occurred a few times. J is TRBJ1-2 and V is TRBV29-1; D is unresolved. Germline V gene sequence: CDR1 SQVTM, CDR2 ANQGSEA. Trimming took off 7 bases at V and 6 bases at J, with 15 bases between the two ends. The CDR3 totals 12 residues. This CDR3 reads CSARASIHGYTF. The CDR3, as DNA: TGCAGCGCCCGCGCTTCGATACATGGCTACACCTTC.

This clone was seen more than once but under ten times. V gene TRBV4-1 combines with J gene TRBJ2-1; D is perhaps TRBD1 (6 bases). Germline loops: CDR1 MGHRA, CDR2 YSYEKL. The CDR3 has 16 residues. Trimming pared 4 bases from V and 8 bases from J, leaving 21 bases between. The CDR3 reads CASSRPGSGGAHEQFF. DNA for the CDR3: TGCGCCAGCAGCCGCCCGGGAAGTGGGGGCGCCCATGAGCAGTTCTTC.

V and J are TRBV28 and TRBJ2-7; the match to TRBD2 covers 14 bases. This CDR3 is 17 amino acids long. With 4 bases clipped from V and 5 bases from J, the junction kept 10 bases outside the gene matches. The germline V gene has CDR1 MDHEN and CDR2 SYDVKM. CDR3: CASSSTQGLAGADEQYF. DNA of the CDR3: TGTGCCAGCAGTTCCACCCAGGGACTAGCGGGAGCAGACGAGCAGTACTTC.

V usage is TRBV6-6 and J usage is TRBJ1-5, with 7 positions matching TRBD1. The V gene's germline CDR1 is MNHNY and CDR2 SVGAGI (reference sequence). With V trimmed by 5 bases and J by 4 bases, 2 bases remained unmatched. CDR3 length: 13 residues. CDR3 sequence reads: CASSTTGNQPQHF. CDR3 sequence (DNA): TGTGCCAGCAGTACGACAGGGAATCAGCCCCAGCATTTT.

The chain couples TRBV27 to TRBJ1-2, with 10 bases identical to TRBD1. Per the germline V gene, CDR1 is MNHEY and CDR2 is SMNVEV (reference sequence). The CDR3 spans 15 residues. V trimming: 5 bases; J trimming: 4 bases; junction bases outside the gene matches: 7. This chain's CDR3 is CASSGLTGGGYGYTF. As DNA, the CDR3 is TGTGCCAGCAGTGGGTTGACAGGGGGCGGCTATGGCTACACCTTC.

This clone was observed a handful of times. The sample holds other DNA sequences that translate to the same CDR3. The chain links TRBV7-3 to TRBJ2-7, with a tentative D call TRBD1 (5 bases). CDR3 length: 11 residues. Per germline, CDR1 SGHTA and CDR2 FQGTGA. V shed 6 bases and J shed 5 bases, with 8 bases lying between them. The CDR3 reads CASSQGDEQYF. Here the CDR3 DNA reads TGTGCCAGCAGTCAAGGGGACGAGCAGTACTTC.

The DNA for the CDR3 is TGTGCCAGCAGCTTAGTTCGAGGGAACAATGAGCAGTTCTTC. Amino acid sequence: CASSLVRGNNEQFF. The chain carries TRBV11-1 and TRBJ2-1; perhaps TRBD2 as D (5 bases). Trimming took off 1 base at V and 5 bases at J, with 9 bases between the two ends. The CDR3 length is 14 residues. Germline V lookup: CDR1 SGHAT, CDR2 FQDESV (reference sequence).

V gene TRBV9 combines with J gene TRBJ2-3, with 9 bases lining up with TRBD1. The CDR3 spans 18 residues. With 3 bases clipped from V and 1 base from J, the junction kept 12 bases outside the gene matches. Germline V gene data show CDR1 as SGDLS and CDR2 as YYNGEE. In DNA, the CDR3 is TGTGCCAGCAGCGCCCCCGGGACAGGGCGGTACGGCACAGATACGCAGTATTTT. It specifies CASSAPGTGRYGTDTQYF.

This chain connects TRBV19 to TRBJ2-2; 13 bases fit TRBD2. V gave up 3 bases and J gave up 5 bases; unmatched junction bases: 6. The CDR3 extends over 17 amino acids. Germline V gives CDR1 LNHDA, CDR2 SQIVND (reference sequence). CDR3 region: CASSIKTSGRSTGELFF. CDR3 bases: TGTGCCAGTAGTATCAAGACTAGCGGGAGGAGTACCGGGGAGCTGTTTTTT.

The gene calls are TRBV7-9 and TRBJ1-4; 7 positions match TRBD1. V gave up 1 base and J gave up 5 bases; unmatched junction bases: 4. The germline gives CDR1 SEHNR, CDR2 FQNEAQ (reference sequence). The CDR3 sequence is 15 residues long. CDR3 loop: CASSLVTGVNEKLFF. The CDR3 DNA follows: TGTGCCAGCAGCTTAGTCACAGGGGTAAATGAAAAACTGTTTTTT.

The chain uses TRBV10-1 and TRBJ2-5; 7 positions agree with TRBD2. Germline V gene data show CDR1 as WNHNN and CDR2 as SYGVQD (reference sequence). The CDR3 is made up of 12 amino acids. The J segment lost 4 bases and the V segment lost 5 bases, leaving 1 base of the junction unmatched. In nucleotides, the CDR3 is TGCGCCAGCAGTCCGGGAGGAGAGACCCAGTACTTC. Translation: CASSPGGETQYF.

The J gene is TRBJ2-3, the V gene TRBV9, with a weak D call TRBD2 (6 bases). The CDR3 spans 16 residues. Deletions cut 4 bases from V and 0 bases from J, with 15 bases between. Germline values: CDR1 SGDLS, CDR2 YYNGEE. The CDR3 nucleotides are TGTGCCAGCAGCTCGCGGGTAGCGGCTAGCACAGATACGCAGTATTTT. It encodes CASSSRVAASTDTQYF.

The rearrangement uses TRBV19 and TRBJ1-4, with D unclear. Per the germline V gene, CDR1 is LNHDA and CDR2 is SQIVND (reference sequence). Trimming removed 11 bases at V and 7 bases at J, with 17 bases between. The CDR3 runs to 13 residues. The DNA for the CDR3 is TGTGCCTCCAGCGGGTCCGAAGTTGAAAAACTGTTTTTT. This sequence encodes CASSGSEVEKLFF.

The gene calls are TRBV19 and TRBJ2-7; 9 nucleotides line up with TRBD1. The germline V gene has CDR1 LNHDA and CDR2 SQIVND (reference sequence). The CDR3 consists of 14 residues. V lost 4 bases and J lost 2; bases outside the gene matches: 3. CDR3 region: CASSKGQGPYEQYF. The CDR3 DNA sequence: TGTGCCAGTAGTAAGGGACAGGGACCCTACGAGCAGTACTTC.

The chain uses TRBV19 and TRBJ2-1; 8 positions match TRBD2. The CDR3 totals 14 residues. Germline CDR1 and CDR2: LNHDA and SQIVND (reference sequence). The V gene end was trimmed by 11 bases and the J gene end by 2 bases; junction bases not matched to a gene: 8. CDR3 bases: TGTGCCGCTACCTCGGGGGGGGCCTACAATGAGCAGTTCTTC. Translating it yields CAATSGGAYNEQFF.

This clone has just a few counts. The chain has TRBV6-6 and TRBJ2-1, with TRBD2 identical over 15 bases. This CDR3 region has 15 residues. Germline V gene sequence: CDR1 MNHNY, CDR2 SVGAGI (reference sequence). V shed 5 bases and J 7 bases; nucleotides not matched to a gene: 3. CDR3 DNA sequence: TGTGCCAGCAGTAGGGGACTAGCGGGAGGTAATGAGCAGTTCTTC. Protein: CASSRGLAGGNEQFF.

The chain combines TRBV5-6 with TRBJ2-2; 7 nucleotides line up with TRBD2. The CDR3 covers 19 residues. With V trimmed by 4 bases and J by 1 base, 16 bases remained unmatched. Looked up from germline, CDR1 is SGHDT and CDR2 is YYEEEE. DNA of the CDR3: TGTGCCAGCAGCGCACCTAGCGGACGCGACCCCGTGAACACCGGGGAGCTGTTTTTT. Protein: CASSAPSGRDPVNTGELFF.

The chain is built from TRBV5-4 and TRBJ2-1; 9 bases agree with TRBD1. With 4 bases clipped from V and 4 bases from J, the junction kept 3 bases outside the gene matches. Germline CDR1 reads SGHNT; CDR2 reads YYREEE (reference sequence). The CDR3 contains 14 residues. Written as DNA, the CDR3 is TGTGCCAGCAGCCCAGGACAGGGGTACAATGAGCAGTTCTTC. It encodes CASSPGQGYNEQFF.

This CDR3 reads CASSFVSQGVGELFF. The CDR3 DNA reads TGTGCCAGCAGCTTCGTTTCCCAGGGGGTCGGGGAGCTGTTTTTT. The genes are TRBV11-2 and TRBJ2-2; 7 bases line up with TRBD1. The CDR3 is 15 residues long. Germline CDR1 SGHAT, CDR2 FQNNGV. V lost 3 bases to trimming and J lost 7 bases; unmatched junction nucleotides: 8.